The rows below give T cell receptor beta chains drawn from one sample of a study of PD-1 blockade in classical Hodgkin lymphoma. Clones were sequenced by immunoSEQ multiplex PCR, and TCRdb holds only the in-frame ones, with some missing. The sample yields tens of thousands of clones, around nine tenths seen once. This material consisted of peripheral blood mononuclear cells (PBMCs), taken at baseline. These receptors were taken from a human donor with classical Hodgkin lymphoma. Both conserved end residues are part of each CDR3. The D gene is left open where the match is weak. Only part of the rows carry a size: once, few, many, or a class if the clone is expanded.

CASSLQPLGTDTQYF | TGCGCCAGCAGTTTACAGCCCCTCGGCACAGATACGCAGTATTTT | NA | TRBV5-1 | NA | TRBJ2-3
CASSSRGTGARNEQFF | TGTGCCAGCAGCTCACGGGGGACAGGGGCTAGAAATGAGCAGTTCTTC | TRBD1 | TRBV2 | NA | TRBJ2-1
CSVEGLAGVQTSYNEQFF | TGCAGCGTTGAAGGGCTAGCGGGAGTACAAACCTCCTACAATGAGCAGTTCTTC | TRBD2 | TRBV29-1 | once | TRBJ2-1
CASRIRNTEAFF | TGTGCCAGCAGAATCAGGAACACTGAAGCTTTCTTT | NA | TRBV6-1 | NA | TRBJ1-1
CASSSMGQRLSYEQYF | TGTGCCAGCAGCTCCATGGGACAGAGACTGTCCTACGAGCAGTACTTC | TRBD1 | TRBV7-8 | NA | TRBJ2-7
CASSPGLAGDEQFF | TGTGCCAGCAGCCCGGGACTAGCGGGAGATGAGCAGTTCTTC | TRBD2 | TRBV11-1 | NA | TRBJ2-1
CASSFNGETQYF | TGTGCCAGCAGCTTTAACGGGGAGACCCAGTACTTC | NA | TRBV11-2 | once | TRBJ2-5
CASSPRAGGGDTQYF | TGTGCCAGCAGCCCGAGGGCGGGAGGCGGAGATACGCAGTATTTT | TRBD2 | TRBV11-1 | NA | TRBJ2-3
CASSFPAGGPYEQYF | TGTGCCAGCAGCTTTCCAGCGGGAGGGCCCTACGAGCAGTACTTC | NA | TRBV12-1 | NA | TRBJ2-7
CASRNTGTSGSYEQFF | TGTGCCAGCAGAAATACCGGGACTAGCGGGAGTTATGAGCAGTTCTTC | TRBD2 | TRBV28 | NA | TRBJ2-1
CASSPRQGNEKLFF | TGTGCCAGCTCACCACGACAGGGGAATGAAAAACTGTTTTTT | TRBD1 | TRBV18 | NA | TRBJ1-4
CASSFSGQGAGGYTF | TGCGCCAGCAGCTTCTCGGGACAGGGGGCAGGAGGCTACACCTTC | TRBD1 | TRBV5-1 | once | TRBJ1-2
CSAESDRVTEAFF | TGCAGCGCGGAATCGGACAGGGTGACTGAAGCTTTCTTT | TRBD1 | TRBV29-1 | NA | TRBJ1-1
CASSSLAGDYNEQFF | TGTGCCAGCAGCTCTCTAGCGGGGGATTACAATGAGCAGTTCTTC | TRBD2 | TRBV6-1 | NA | TRBJ2-1
CASSLTGTILYEQYF | TGTGCCAGCAGCTTGACAGGCACCATACTCTACGAGCAGTACTTC | NA | TRBV5-6 | NA | TRBJ2-7
CASRHKNTGELFF | TGTGCAAGTCGACACAAGAACACCGGGGAGCTGTTTTTT | NA | TRBV12-2 | NA | TRBJ2-2
CASSLVGTSGDYSYEQYF | TGCGCCAGCAGCTTGGTTGGGACTAGCGGGGACTACTCCTACGAGCAGTACTTC | TRBD2 | TRBV5-1 | NA | TRBJ2-7
CASSAQPNEKLFF | TGTGCCAGCAGCGCCCAGCCTAATGAAAAACTGTTTTTT | NA | TRBV9 | NA | TRBJ1-4
CASGRGARSGANVLTF | TGTGCCAGTGGTCGGGGGGCCCGCTCTGGGGCCAACGTCCTGACTTTC | NA | TRBV19 | once | TRBJ2-6
CASSTTSGGAIRNEQFF | TGTGCCAGCAGCACGACTAGCGGGGGGGCAATCAGGAATGAGCAGTTCTTC | TRBD2 | TRBV9 | once | TRBJ2-1
CASRDSDYGYTF | TGTGCCAGCAGGGACAGTGACTATGGCTACACCTTC | NA | TRBV27 | NA | TRBJ1-2
CASSMDIRTDTQYF | TGCGCCAGCAGCATGGACATAAGAACAGATACGCAGTATTTT | NA | TRBV5-1 | NA | TRBJ2-3
CASRIPQGANYGYTF | TGTGCCAGCAGAATCCCACAGGGGGCTAACTATGGCTACACCTTC | TRBD1 | TRBV28 | NA | TRBJ1-2
CASSQDLWGNNYGYTF | TGCGCCAGCAGCCAAGATCTTTGGGGGAATAACTATGGCTACACCTTC | NA | TRBV4-1 | NA | TRBJ1-2
CASSLDRGNEQFF | TGTGCCAGCAGCTTAGACAGGGGTAATGAGCAGTTCTTC | TRBD1 | TRBV13 | NA | TRBJ2-1
CASSSTRGYEQYF | TGTGCCAGCAGCTCTACCAGGGGCTACGAGCAGTACTTC | NA | TRBV5-6 | NA | TRBJ2-7
CASSSGLAGGNTQYF | TGTGCCAGCAGTAGCGGACTAGCGGGAGGGAATACGCAGTATTTT | TRBD2 | TRBV28 | NA | TRBJ2-3
CASSPPGSSYNSPLHF | TGTGCCAGCAGCCCCCCGGGGAGCTCCTATAATTCACCCCTCCACTTT | NA | TRBV5-6 | NA | TRBJ1-6
CASSSQTGGTDTQYF | TGCGCCAGCAGCAGTCAGACAGGGGGGACAGATACGCAGTATTTT | TRBD1 | TRBV5-1 | NA | TRBJ2-3
CASSPGVKKQFF | TGCGCCAGCAGCCCGGGTGTCAAGAAGCAGTTCTTC | NA | TRBV4-1 | medium-sized | TRBJ2-1
CASSPGNQPQHF | TGTGCCAGCAGCCCCGGCAATCAGCCCCAGCATTTT | NA | TRBV7-9 | NA | TRBJ1-5
CATKTLGFNEKLFF | TGTGCCACCAAAACCCTGGGGTTTAATGAAAAACTGTTTTTT | NA | TRBV7-3 | NA | TRBJ1-4
CASSIAQGSTDTQYF | TGTGCCAGTAGTATAGCCCAGGGTAGCACAGATACGCAGTATTTT | NA | TRBV19 | NA | TRBJ2-3
CASYPTQAASYGYTF | TGTGCCAGCTATCCTACGCAGGCGGCATCCTATGGCTACACCTTC | NA | TRBV27 | NA | TRBJ1-2
CASSTGPMDNEQFF | TGTGCCAGCTCTACAGGGCCAATGGACAATGAGCAGTTCTTC | NA | TRBV18 | NA | TRBJ2-1
CASNIGAYSYEQYF | TGTGCCAGCAACATCGGGGCCTACTCCTACGAGCAGTACTTC | NA | TRBV5-6 | NA | TRBJ2-7
CASSANGRVRETQYF | TGCGCCAGCAGCGCGAACGGACGGGTTCGGGAGACCCAGTACTTC | NA | TRBV5-1 | NA | TRBJ2-5
CASSPRQGSNQPQHF | TGTGCCAGCAGTCCCCGACAGGGTAGCAATCAGCCCCAGCATTTT | TRBD1 | TRBV27 | NA | TRBJ1-5
CASSSWDNYYEQYF | TGTGCCAGCAGCTCCTGGGACAACTACTACGAGCAGTACTTC | NA | TRBV7-8 | NA | TRBJ2-7
CASSPGPDASEAFF | TGCGCCAGCAGCCCCGGGCCGGATGCTTCTGAAGCTTTCTTT | NA | TRBV5-1 | NA | TRBJ1-1
CASSLASSSYNEQFF | TGTGCCAGCAGCTTAGCGTCGAGCTCCTACAATGAGCAGTTCTTC | NA | TRBV5-4 | NA | TRBJ2-1
CASSRNEKLFF | TGTGCCAGCAGCCGAAATGAAAAACTGTTTTTT | NA | TRBV7-9 | NA | TRBJ1-4
CASSGLRSGGTYEQYF | TGTGCCAGCAGCGGCCTTAGGAGCGGGGGGACCTACGAGCAGTACTTC | TRBD2 | TRBV5-4 | NA | TRBJ2-7
CASSVLAGDYTDTQYF | TGTGCCAGCAGCGTGTTAGCGGGGGATTACACAGATACGCAGTATTTT | TRBD2 | TRBV9 | NA | TRBJ2-3
CSARGDQPQHF | TGCAGTGCCAGGGGGGATCAGCCCCAGCATTTT | TRBD1 | TRBV20-1 | once | TRBJ1-5
CASSKGGLETQYF | TGTGCCAGCAGCAAAGGGGGGTTGGAGACCCAGTACTTC | NA | TRBV7-2 | NA | TRBJ2-5
CASSQVIPRGHNYGYTF | TGCGCCAGCAGCCAAGTCATCCCCAGGGGGCATAACTATGGCTACACCTTC | TRBD1 | TRBV4-3 | NA | TRBJ1-2
CAISESDRVDTQYF | TGTGCCATCAGTGAATCGGACAGGGTGGATACGCAGTATTTT | TRBD1 | TRBV10-3 | NA | TRBJ2-3
CASSQGGGEAFF | TGCGCCAGCAGCCAAGGGGGGGGTGAGGCTTTCTTT | NA | TRBV4-3 | NA | TRBJ1-1
CASSFLSDRNTGELFF | TGTGCCAGCAGTTTCCTCTCGGACAGGAACACCGGGGAGCTGTTTTTT | NA | TRBV27 | NA | TRBJ2-2